This T cell receptor (beta chain) was obtained from a study of blood T cell repertoires in COVID-19. Study as a whole: Sample material is recorded as cDNA or gDNA derived from T cells, B-cell-depleted T cells, or PBMCs.

In the authors' methods: It was from reference gene primer amplification that nucleated cell counts were estimated. The protocol was immunoSEQ multiplex PCR, while the TCRdb copy is restricted to in-frame clones and leaves out a portion. V and J calls and clone size are those listed in that table; D and trimming were worked out from the DNA. The table lists about 95,000 clones, approximately 91% of them singletons. Those enrolled in Seattle joined during active infection and were followed longitudinally afterward. This CDR3 has 16 amino acids. Germline CDR1 SGHDN, CDR2 FVKESK. The trim removed 5 bases at V and 6 bases at J, leaving 13 bases unmatched.

This clonotype originated in a man aged 55 to 70 with COVID-19, enrolled during active disease. The specimen was peripheral blood. The gene calls are TRBV14 and TRBJ2-1; 7 bases map to TRBD2. The DNA of the CDR3 is TGTGCCAGCAGCACATGGGGGGGTACGGGTGGCAATGAGCAGTTCTTC. Translated: CASSTWGGTGGNEQFF.